The rows below give T cell receptor beta chains drawn from one sample of a study of blood T cell repertoires in COVID-19. TCRdb's table, derived via immunoSEQ multiplex PCR, lists solely in-frame clones and lacks some. The sample contains a few hundred thousand clones, around 87% of which appear only once. Sequenced sample: peripheral blood. These receptors were obtained from a woman in her 70s with active or convalescent COVID-19. Each CDR3 is given without its conserved first and last residue.

j_call,cdr3_length,v_call,cdr3_aa
TRBJ1-4,11,TRBV2,AGRDRGREKLF
TRBJ2-3,13,TRBV4-3,ASRWRGQGTDTQY
TRBJ1-1,9,TRBV20-1,SAQGSTEAF
TRBJ1-2,11,TRBV7-2,ASRVQGGYGYT
TRBJ2-3,12,TRBV9,ASSATVFTDTQY
TRBJ1-2,12,TRBV19,ASSPRDRPYGYT
TRBJ2-7,11,TRBV19,ASSNTGNYEQY
TRBJ1-1,10,TRBV19,ASSVRGGEAF
TRBJ1-1,13,TRBV6-5,ASYSSWGLNTEAF
TRBJ1-6,12,TRBV3-1/TRBV3-2,ASSLTEGNSPLH
TRBJ1-3,14,TRBV11-2,ASSVTLQSSGNTIY
TRBJ1-1,13,TRBV18,ASSPLQGSNTEAF
TRBJ2-3,15,TRBV5-4,ASSISRGGFNTDTQY
TRBJ1-1,10,TRBV25-1,ASSNRGTEAF
TRBJ2-5,13,TRBV18,ASSPYGQLQETQY
TRBJ1-5,15,TRBV4-3,ASSQAVGGRVDQPQH
TRBJ2-7,10,TRBV11-2,ASSLHNYEQY
TRBJ1-4,13,TRBV11-2,ASSLGDRDNEKLF
TRBJ1-1,13,TRBV7-9,ASSLGRTANTEAF
TRBJ2-7,11,TRBV12-5,ASAISRGAGQY
TRBJ1-2,11,TRBV10-1,ASRLRVFGGYT
TRBJ1-2,15,TRBV4-3,ASSQAFGGSEDYGYT
TRBJ2-7,13,TRBV6-1,ASRSLGTVSYEQY
TRBJ1-1,10,TRBV5-1,ASSYTKGEAF